The rows below give T cell receptor beta chains drawn from one sample of a study of T-cell reconstitution after alpha-beta-depleted transplantation in children. Using its own MiXCR run on the PCR reads, TCRdb lists one record per CDR3 protein. The sample lists roughly 70,000 distinct CDR3 sequences, 4.9% seen once, with approximately 20% in the top ten. The specimen was PBMCs, mostly from graft donor cells, collected 180 days after TCRalphabeta/CD19-depleted stem cell transplant. These receptors came from a boy younger than two who had a stem cell transplant for acute myeloid leukemia, so the T cells may come from the graft donor. Each CDR3 is given with its conserved first and last residue. A D gene is named only where the DNA matches it firmly. Size values are once, few and many counts, or a class for expanded clones, and some rows have none.

v_call	d_call	clone_size	j_call	cdr3_aa	cdr3_nt
TRBV7-9	-	many	TRBJ2-5	CASSLRWQGRGETQYF	TGTGCCAGCAGCTTAAGGTGGCAGGGCCGGGGGGAGACCCAGTACTTC
TRBV20-1	-	many	TRBJ1-2	CSGRPRGEYGYTF	TGCAGTGGGAGGCCGAGGGGAGAATATGGCTACACCTTC
TRBV12-5	-	many	TRBJ2-3	CASGFGGPGTDTQYF	TGTGCTAGTGGTTTTGGGGGTCCTGGCACAGATACGCAGTATTTT
TRBV15	-	many	TRBJ2-3	CATSYMRGDTQYF	TGTGCCACCAGCTATATGAGAGGAGATACGCAGTATTTT
TRBV24-1	TRBD1	many	TRBJ2-7	CATPPIPNRGSYEQYF	TGTGCCACCCCTCCGATTCCTAACAGGGGCTCCTACGAGCAGTACTTC
TRBV13	TRBD1	many	TRBJ1-2	CASSEELGQNLYGYTF	TGTGCCAGCAGCGAAGAACTGGGACAGAACCTATATGGCTACACCTTC
TRBV6-1	TRBD1	many	TRBJ1-6	CASSPGVDRGLSPLHF	TGTGCCAGCAGCCCTGGAGTGGACAGGGGTTTGTCACCCCTCCACTTT
TRBV25-1	-	many	TRBJ1-2	CASSESTYGYTF	TGTGCCAGCAGTGAATCTACCTATGGCTACACCTTC
TRBV6-5	-	many	TRBJ1-5	CASSWRGGNQPQHF	TGTGCCAGCAGTTGGAGAGGGGGCAATCAGCCCCAGCATTTT
TRBV7-2	-	many	TRBJ2-3	CASSSPIVGDSTDTQYF	TGTGCCAGCAGCTCTCCTATTGTCGGGGATAGCACAGATACGCAGTATTTT
TRBV18	-	many	TRBJ1-2	CASSPRDLNYGYTF	TGTGCCAGCTCACCACGAGACCTCAATTATGGCTACACCTTC
TRBV20-1	TRBD2	many	TRBJ2-1	CSAPWAGGREQFF	TGCAGTGCCCCCTGGGCGGGGGGGCGTGAGCAGTTCTTC
TRBV19	TRBD1	many	TRBJ2-5	CASSGGTGYQETQYF	TGTGCCAGCAGCGGAGGGACAGGCTACCAAGAGACCCAGTACTTC
TRBV11-3	-	many	TRBJ2-5	CASSLGVRGSQETQYF	TGTGCCAGCAGCTTAGGGGTGCGGGGATCACAAGAGACCCAGTACTTC
TRBV2	-	many	TRBJ2-1	CASKKYNEQFF	TGTGCCAGCAAAAAGTACAATGAGCAGTTCTTC
TRBV5-6	-	-	TRBJ1-2	CAIGPGLQKEGYTF	TGTGCCATCGGCCCGGGGCTCCAAAAGGAGGGCTACACCTTC
TRBV4-1	-	many	TRBJ1-6	CASSQVPVFFNSPLHF	TGCGCCAGCAGCCAAGTCCCCGTTTTCTTTAATTCACCCCTCCACTTT
TRBV4-3	-	many	TRBJ2-4	CASSLLPFRTWGKNIQYF	TGCGCCAGCAGCCTCCTCCCCTTTAGGACATGGGGCAAAAACATTCAGTACTTC
TRBV3-1	-	many	TRBJ1-5	CASSPQGSNQPQHF	TGTGCCAGCAGCCCCCAGGGAAGCAATCAGCCCCAGCATTTT
TRBV14	-	many	TRBJ1-1	CASSQNLLGGYAFF	TGTGCCAGCAGCCAAAACCTATTAGGGGGGTACGCTTTCTTT
TRBV10-3	TRBD1	many	TRBJ2-3	CAIKDRVKTDTQYF	TGTGCCATCAAGGACAGGGTAAAGACAGATACGCAGTATTTT
TRBV11-3	-	-	TRBJ2-1	CASSLDVGEYNEQFF	TGTGCCAGCAGCTTAGATGTAGGGGAATACAATGAGCAGTTCTTC
TRBV10-3	-	many	TRBJ1-1	CAISERSVNTEAFF	TGTGCCATCAGTGAAAGGTCAGTGAACACTGAAGCTTTCTTT
TRBV12-3/TRBV12-4	-	many	TRBJ2-3	CASSPTFGRDTQYF	TGTGCCAGCAGCCCAACCTTTGGACGAGATACGCAGTATTTT
TRBV7-2	-	many	TRBJ1-2	CASSSWPRGYTF	TGTGCCAGCAGCTCCTGGCCCCGGGGCTACACCTTC
TRBV4-1	-	many	TRBJ1-5	CASSQEGGANGNQPQHF	TGCGCCAGCAGCCAAGAGGGAGGGGCAAATGGCAATCAGCCCCAGCATTTT
TRBV5-1	TRBD1	many	TRBJ2-5	CASSVGQEQETQYF	TGCGCCAGCAGCGTGGGACAGGAGCAAGAGACCCAGTACTTC
TRBV6-5	-	many	TRBJ2-1	CASSYGPRRYNEQFF	TGTGCCAGCAGTTACGGGCCCCGAAGGTACAATGAGCAGTTCTTC
TRBV15	-	many	TRBJ1-4	CATSRVKLFF	TGTGCCACCAGCAGAGTAAAACTGTTTTTT
TRBV11-3	-	many	TRBJ2-1	CASSLDGPRGDEQFF	TGTGCCAGCAGCTTGGATGGGCCTAGAGGGGATGAGCAGTTCTTC
TRBV6-1	-	many	TRBJ2-1	CASSRGGAADNEQFF	TGTGCCAGCAGTCGAGGCGGGGCAGCCGACAATGAGCAGTTCTTC